This is a list of T cell receptor beta chains from one sample in a study of T cell repertoires in cytomegalovirus infection. TCRdb reanalysed the reads using MiXCR and keeps one entry per CDR3 protein. The data show approximately 320,000 distinct CDR3 sequences, with over 7.5% seen just once and 4.3% held by the top ten. The specimen was PBMCs. These receptor sequences come from a human donor in good health (CMV status not recorded). Some clones in this sample may be carry-over from other donors' samples. CDR3s leave out the opening cysteine and the closing phenylalanine or tryptophan.

j_call: TRBJ1-1
v_call: TRBV6-5
cdr3_length: 13
cdr3_aa: ASSYAGESNTEAF

j_call: TRBJ2-1
v_call: TRBV7-2
cdr3_length: 12
cdr3_aa: ASSFSGGIDEQF

j_call: TRBJ2-1
v_call: TRBV19
cdr3_length: 14
cdr3_aa: ASSLLDGGARDEQF

j_call: TRBJ2-3
v_call: TRBV7-2
cdr3_length: 12
cdr3_aa: ASRPTSGGGTQY

j_call: TRBJ1-2
v_call: TRBV12-3/TRBV12-4
cdr3_length: 9
cdr3_aa: AIGRAAGYT

j_call: TRBJ1-5
v_call: TRBV6-1
cdr3_length: 13
cdr3_aa: ASSELGNSNQPQH

j_call: TRBJ2-7
v_call: TRBV7-2
cdr3_length: 13
cdr3_aa: ASSFRQGMAYEQY

j_call: TRBJ1-5
v_call: TRBV7-6
cdr3_length: 13
cdr3_aa: ASSLKGGSNQPQH

j_call: TRBJ1-5
v_call: TRBV19
cdr3_length: 13
cdr3_aa: ASSIGLSEGQPQH

j_call: TRBJ2-4
v_call: TRBV19
cdr3_length: 13
cdr3_aa: ASSSGLGLKNIQY

j_call: TRBJ2-7
v_call: TRBV2
cdr3_length: 13
cdr3_aa: ASSGWGVESYEQY